The 10 T cell receptor beta chains reported below all come from one sample, sequenced in a study of OX40 agonist ivuxolimab in advanced cancers. The repertoire was sequenced with immunoSEQ multiplex PCR; TCRdb's copy has only in-frame clones and lacks some. The data show more than 45,000 clones, around 82% seen once. The material was CD4+ or CD8+ T cells sorted from blood, obtained in a trial of the OX40 agonist ivuxolimab. These receptors came from an adult with an advanced solid tumor such as melanoma, head and neck, liver or kidney cancer.

The CDR3 DNA reads as TGTGCCAGCCCCCTTGAAGGTAGCGGCAACTACGAGCAGTACTTC. This translates into CASPLEGSGNYEQYF. The chain is built from TRBV7-9 and TRBJ2-7; the D gene is possibly TRBD2 (6 bases). CDR1 SEHNR and CDR2 FQNEAQ come from the germline V gene (reference sequence). This CDR3 region has 15 residues. Between the trimmed V and J ends, which lost 8 bases and 3 bases, there was a span of 20 bases.

The chain has TRBV5-1 and TRBJ2-3, with TRBD2 identical over 14 bases. J lost 4 bases, V lost 4 bases, and 2 bases had no gene match. The CDR3 extends over 15 amino acids. Germline V gene data show CDR1 as SGHRS and CDR2 as YFSETQ. The CDR3: CASSGTSGRSDTQYF. The DNA of the CDR3 is TGCGCCAGCAGCGGGACTAGCGGGAGATCAGATACGCAGTATTTT.

J is TRBJ2-1 and V is TRBV7-2; 12 nucleotides agree with TRBD1. V was clipped by 5 bases and J by 6 bases; unmatched bases: 11. This CDR3 region has 17 residues. The germline V gene encodes CDR1 SGHTA and CDR2 FQGNSA. The CDR3: CASSPLMGQGARNEQFF. In DNA, the CDR3 is TGTGCCAGCAGCCCCCTGATGGGACAGGGGGCTCGCAATGAGCAGTTCTTC.

This chain joins TRBV7-8 and TRBJ1-1; D call uncertain. Germline CDR1 reads SGHVS; CDR2 reads FQNEAQ. The CDR3 covers 13 residues. Trimming stripped 5 bases from V and 4 bases from J, with 11 bases between. CDR3 bases: TGTGCCAGCAGCCCACGGTGGGCCACTGAAGCTTTCTTT. Translated, it gives CASSPRWATEAFF.

This clone appeared a few times. The V call is TRBV2, the J call TRBJ2-3; maybe TRBD1 (5 bases). The length of the CDR3 is 14 residues. Germline V lookup: CDR1 SNHLY, CDR2 FYNNEI. V was pared by 4 bases and J by 2 bases, with 10 bases between. The DNA for the CDR3 is TGTGCCAGCAGTGTTCGACAGATCACAGATACGCAGTATTTT. Translating gives CASSVRQITDTQYF.

This chain links TRBV19 with TRBJ2-7; a weak D match, TRBD1 (6 bases). Germline values: CDR1 LNHDA, CDR2 SQIVND (reference sequence). This CDR3 region has 13 residues. The ends were cut back, 5 bases at V and 1 base at J, with 9 bases in the middle. CDR3 sequence: CASSADRSYEQYF. The CDR3 DNA reads as TGTGCCAGTAGTGCGGACAGATCCTACGAGCAGTACTTC.

The chain couples TRBV7-9 to TRBJ1-4; D not certain. Trimming pared 1 base from V and 11 bases from J, leaving 8 bases between. This CDR3 comprises 12 residues. Per the germline V gene, CDR1 is SEHNR and CDR2 is FQNEAQ (reference sequence). The DNA for the CDR3 is TGTGCCAGCAGCTTAGGAGCGGATAAACTGTTTTTT. The encoded protein is CASSLGADKLFF.

The chain recombines TRBV11-1 with TRBJ2-1; a weak D match, TRBD2 (5 bases). Germline V gene lookup returns CDR1 SGHAT and CDR2 FQDESV (reference sequence). V lost 3 bases to trimming and J lost 0 bases, with 9 bases between them. This CDR3 is built from 15 residues. The CDR3 sequence is CASSLRASSYNEQFF. The CDR3 DNA reads as TGTGCCAGCAGCTTGCGGGCGAGCTCCTACAATGAGCAGTTCTTC.

V usage is TRBV18 and J usage is TRBJ2-2, with D unresolved. Germline V lookup: CDR1 KGHSH, CDR2 LQKENI. Trimming shortened V by 2 bases and J by 4 bases, and 5 bases separated the two germline ends. This CDR3 comprises 13 residues. The CDR3 DNA reads as TGTGCCAGCTCACCAGCGAGCACCGGGGAGCTGTTTTTT. Translated: CASSPASTGELFF.

The rearrangement joins TRBV6-5 to TRBJ2-5, with D perhaps given as TRBD1 or TRBD2 (6 bases each). The germline V and J ends were trimmed by 7 bases and 5 bases, with 17 bases remaining between them. This CDR3 spans 14 amino acids. Germline V gene sequence: CDR1 MNHEY, CDR2 SVGAGI. CDR3 in DNA: TGTGCCAGCACCCCAAGGGGGGACGAGGAGACCCAGTACTTC. It codes for CASTPRGDEETQYF.